This T cell receptor beta chain stems from a study of Graves' ophthalmopathy and Graves' hyperthyroidism. Study in general: Researchers classed hyperthyroidism as stable given no ophthalmopathy within 18 months of follow-up.

The TCR beta CDR3 regions underwent amplification from RNA transcripts. Second-round multiplex PCR followed a first-round RT-PCR using HTBI primers. A single record per CDR3 protein comes from TCRdb applying MiXCR to the multiplex PCR reads. The sample includes over a million distinct CDR3 sequences, about 38% of them seen just once. Germline assignment: CDR1 MNHNY and CDR2 SVGAGI (reference sequence). This CDR3 spans 16 amino acids. V was clipped by 6 bases and J by 1 base; unmatched bases: 11. This clonotype has a count of ten or more. Sample: peripheral blood or thyroid tissue (not recorded which). This clonotype originated in an adult man with Graves' hyperthyroidism. J is TRBJ2-7 and V is TRBV6-6, with 8 bases aligning to TRBD1. CDR3 DNA: TGTGCCAGCAGCCTGACCCGGACAGGGAAATCCTACGAGCAGTACTTC. As protein: CASSLTRTGKSYEQYF.